This TCR beta chain came from a study of identical twins. Study findings and constraints: Those out-of-frame alpha sequences shared by twins showed an excess of low generation probability.

TCRdb analysed the 5' RACE reads with MiXCR anew, one entry per CDR3 protein. The sample yields some 1,700,000 distinct CDR3 sequences, less than 35% seen once. In this sample, this clonotype turned up a few times. Its antigen remains unknown. V was cut by 0 bases and J by 7 bases, with 25 bases left in between. The CDR3 has 19 amino acids. Germline CDR1 and CDR2: SGHVS and FNYEAQ. Only healthy Caucasians were enrolled as donors. This clonotype originated in a newborn girl in good health. The chain couples TRBV7-6 to TRBJ2-1; D is perhaps TRBD1 (5 bases). Sequenced sample: cord blood. The CDR3 DNA sequence: TGTGCCAGCAGCTTAGCACAGGCCCACCCCGTAGGGCTACTTAATGAGCAGTTCTTC. Translating it yields CASSLAQAHPVGLLNEQFF.